Presented here are 10 T cell receptor beta chains from one specimen sequenced in a study of technical replicates of blood from a few donors (dated by TCRdb to 2017 to 2019). Receptors were amplified or captured by the immunoSEQ multiplex PCR assay. The table comes from immuneACCESS by way of TCRdb, which keeps in-frame sequences with V and J called. Part of the clones is missing from these tables; in studies checked, under half for an unresolved V gene and the rest for unknown reasons. Recorded for this sample are roughly 81,000 clones; 80% to 90% of them occurred a single time. About 5.1% of the sample is taken by the ten largest. Sequencing was done on a sample of PBMCs. These receptors were taken from a human donor in good health. Some clones in this sample may be carry-over from other donors' samples.

This chain connects TRBV4-2 to TRBJ2-1, with 8 bases that match TRBD2. This CDR3 comprises 17 residues. Per germline, CDR1 LGHNA and CDR2 YNFKEQ. The trim removed 7 bases at V and 0 bases at J, leaving 11 bases unmatched. In DNA form, the CDR3 reads TGTGCCAGCACCCCTGACAGCGGGGGAAGCTCCTACAATGAGCAGTTCTTC. Encoded protein: CASTPDSGGSSYNEQFF.

The V call is TRBV30, the J call TRBJ2-5, with 7 positions matching TRBD2. The CDR3 totals 14 residues. Germline V lookup: CDR1 GTSNPN, CDR2 SVGIG (reference sequence). With V trimmed by 1 base and J by 5 bases, 7 bases remained unmatched. Here the CDR3 DNA reads TGTGCCTGGAGTGCAGGGAGGGCGTGGGAGACCCAGTACTTC. Its protein is CAWSAGRAWETQYF. Looking up the rest from reference TRBV30 and TRBJ2-5 gives the full variable domain: SQTIHQWPATLVQPVGSPLSLECTVEGTSNPNLYWYRQAAGRGLQLLFYSVGIGQISSEVPQNLSASRPQDRQFILSSKKLLLSDSGFYLCAWSAGRAWETQYFGPGTRLLVL.

The chain links TRBV7-2 to TRBJ2-7, with 11 positions matching TRBD1. The CDR3 spans 15 residues. J gave up 2 bases and V 4 bases, and 4 bases lay outside the gene matches. Germline V lookup: CDR1 SGHTA, CDR2 FQGNSA. CDR3 sequence reads: CASSWDRGEPYEQYF. The CDR3, as DNA: TGTGCCAGCAGCTGGGACAGGGGGGAGCCCTACGAGCAGTACTTC.

Remarks on this clone: One junction end does not reproduce the germline sequence, and a read error may be involved. This sequence joins TRBV7-2 and TRBJ2-7; D unresolved. This CDR3 comprises 12 residues. Per germline, CDR1 SGHTA and CDR2 FQGNSA. The CDR3 loop reads CASSLGGSERYF. CDR3 coding DNA: TGTGCCAGCAGCTTAGGTGGGTCGGAGCGGTACTTC.

In this sample, this clone turned up once. The rearrangement uses TRBV19 and TRBJ1-1; 8 bases match TRBD1. The junction had 6 bases not matched to a gene; V was cut back by 4 bases and J by 5 bases. The CDR3 spans 14 residues. Per the germline V gene, CDR1 is LNHDA and CDR2 is SQIVND (reference sequence). CDR3 protein: CASSRAGGLTEAFF. As DNA, the CDR3 is TGTGCCAGTAGTAGGGCAGGGGGCCTAACTGAAGCTTTCTTT. Drawing the rest from reference TRBV19 and TRBJ1-1, the complete variable domain is DGGITQSPKYLFRKEGQNVTLSCEQNLNHDAMYWYRQDPGQGLRLIYYSQIVNDFQKGDIAEGYSVSREKKESFPLTVTSAQKNPTAFYLCASSRAGGLTEAFFGQGTRLTVV.

This clone was detected only once. The chain employs TRBV27 and TRBJ1-2; perhaps TRBD1 as D (5 bases). The V gene's germline CDR1 is MNHEY and CDR2 SMNVEV (reference sequence). The CDR3 contains 14 residues. Trimming took 6 bases from V and 4 from J, leaving 15 bases between them. The CDR3, as DNA: TGTGCCAGCAGCAGGGAACCAGGGTCCTATGGCTACACCTTC. Amino acid sequence: CASSREPGSYGYTF.

The chain carries TRBV7-2 and TRBJ2-5; the match to TRBD2 covers 10 bases. Looked up from germline, CDR1 is SGHTA and CDR2 is FQGNSA. The trim removed 0 bases at V and 4 bases at J, leaving 2 bases unmatched. This CDR3 comprises 15 residues. CDR3 sequence: CASSLAASGGETQYF. CDR3 bases: TGTGCCAGCAGCTTAGCGGCTAGCGGGGGAGAGACCCAGTACTTC.

As for this clone: One end of the junction is discordant with germline, which a read error may explain. The chain recombines TRBV4-3 with TRBJ2-3; tentatively, D is TRBD1 (5 bases). Germline V gene data show CDR1 as LGHNA and CDR2 as YSLEER. The CDR3 has 15 amino acids. The chain's CDR3 is CASSQGWGPSETQYF. The CDR3, as DNA: TGCGCCAGCAGCCAAGGGTGGGGCCCTTCAGAGACGCAGTATTTT.

This clone has just a few counts. The chain joins TRBV27 to TRBJ1-1; D not resolved. The V gene's germline CDR1 is MNHEY and CDR2 SMNVEV (reference sequence). V was trimmed by 4 bases and J by 6 bases, leaving 9 bases between them. This CDR3 is built from 12 residues. The chain's CDR3 is CASSSRGSEAFF. The CDR3 DNA reads as TGTGCCAGCAGTTCCCGAGGCTCTGAAGCTTTCTTT.

The chain has TRBV6-1 and TRBJ2-5; TRBD2 agrees at 8 bases. Unmatched junction bases numbered 2, after V lost 4 bases and J lost 1 base. This CDR3 spans 14 amino acids. In germline, CDR1 is MNHNS, CDR2 SASEGT. The CDR3 reads CASSAGTSQETQYF. The CDR3, as DNA: TGTGCCAGCAGTGCGGGGACTAGCCAAGAGACCCAGTACTTC.